This is a list of T cell receptor beta chains from one sample in a study of blood T cell repertoires in COVID-19. Generated by immunoSEQ multiplex PCR, the TCRdb table keeps only in-frame clones and is missing some. The table lists roughly 260,000 clones, more than 75% of them singletons, with around a tenth in the top ten. Sample: peripheral blood. The source is a middle-aged man who had recovered from COVID-19. Both conserved end residues are part of each CDR3. The D gene is left open where the match is weak. Rows may omit the clone size; those that give it use once, few, many or a size class.

>TRBV9|TRBJ1-1|-|-
CASSVSHNGATEAFF
TGTGCCAGCAGCGTAAGCCACAATGGGGCCACTGAAGCTTTCTTT
>TRBV27|TRBJ2-7|TRBD2|-
CASSFGGRTEQYF
TGTGCCAGCAGTTTTGGCGGGAGAACCGAGCAGTACTTC
>TRBV4-1|TRBJ2-7|-|-
CASSQNNSSAFYEQYF
TGCGCCAGCAGCCAAAATAACTCTAGCGCTTTCTACGAGCAGTACTTC
>TRBV5-6|TRBJ1-5|-|-
CASSLGPGHPSNQPQHF
TGTGCCAGCAGCTTGGGACCCGGACACCCTAGCAATCAGCCCCAGCATTTT
>TRBV3-1/TRBV3-2|TRBJ2-7|-|-
CASTRQTLGELAASYEQYF
TGTGCCAGCACTCGACAGACTCTGGGGGAGTTAGCGGCCTCCTACGAGCAGTACTTC
>TRBV11-2|TRBJ2-2|TRBD1|-
CASSLVRRGLETGELFF
TGTGCCAGCAGCTTAGTTCGCAGGGGGCTAGAGACCGGGGAGCTGTTTTTT
>TRBV3-1/TRBV3-2|TRBJ2-1|-|-
CASSQGRLVPPFF
TGTGCCAGCAGCCAAGGACGACTAGTTCCCCCGTTCTTC
>TRBV5-1|TRBJ1-3|TRBD1|-
CASSLALGQGAGNTIYF
TGCGCCAGCAGCTTGGCTCTGGGACAGGGAGCCGGAAACACCATATATTTT
>TRBV29-1|TRBJ1-1|-|-
CSVVRGGNTEAFF
TGCAGCGTTGTACGAGGGGGAAACACTGAAGCTTTCTTT
>TRBV6-5|TRBJ2-1|-|few
CASSYRRPSSYNEQFF
TGTGCCAGCAGTTACAGGCGGCCGAGCTCCTACAATGAGCAGTTCTTC
>TRBV11-3|TRBJ2-1|-|few
CASSLVRAGLRPNEQFF
TGTGCCAGCAGCTTAGTGAGGGCGGGACTCCGACCAAATGAGCAGTTCTTC
>TRBV7-8|TRBJ1-6|-|few
CASSLVAGNNSPLHF
TGTGCCAGCAGCTTGGTCGCAGGGAATAATTCACCCCTCCACTTT
>TRBV7-2|TRBJ2-3|TRBD2|-
CASSSRLAGSTDTQYF
TGTGCCAGCAGCTCAAGACTAGCGGGGAGCACAGATACGCAGTATTTT
>TRBV18|TRBJ2-3|TRBD1|-
CASSPQQGSDTQYF
TGTGCCAGCTCACCACAACAGGGGTCAGATACGCAGTATTTT
>TRBV28|TRBJ2-6|-|-
CASNQPGLSGANVLTF
TGTGCCAGCAACCAGCCAGGGCTCTCTGGGGCCAACGTCCTGACTTTC
>TRBV6-1|TRBJ1-5|-|-
CASSEAGGHGQPQHF
TGTGCCAGCAGTGAAGCCGGGGGGCACGGTCAGCCCCAGCATTTT
>TRBV24-1|TRBJ2-1|-|once
CATSDRGLSGEQFF
TGTGCCACCAGTGACCGGGGACTGAGCGGTGAGCAGTTCTTC
>TRBV3-1/TRBV3-2|TRBJ1-3|TRBD1|-
CASSQEQGSRNTIYF
TGTGCCAGCAGCCAAGAACAGGGGTCTCGGAACACCATATATTTT
>TRBV6-2/TRBV6-3|TRBJ2-1|TRBD2|many
CASRPSGDNEQFF
TGTGCCAGCAGACCTAGCGGGGACAATGAGCAGTTCTTC
>TRBV5-6|TRBJ1-5|-|few
CASSSDRDNQPQHF
TGTGCCAGCAGCTCGGACAGAGACAATCAGCCCCAGCATTTT
>TRBV15|TRBJ2-5|-|-
CATSRGQLNQETQYF
TGTGCCACCAGCAGAGGGCAATTGAACCAAGAGACCCAGTACTTC
>TRBV7-9|TRBJ1-2|-|-
CASSLGQFYGYTF
TGTGCCAGCAGCTTAGGCCAGTTCTATGGCTACACCTTC
>TRBV11-2|TRBJ2-3|-|-
CASSLAGDGTQYF
TGTGCCAGCAGCTTAGCGGGAGACGGGACGCAGTATTTT
>TRBV6-4|TRBJ2-1|TRBD1|-
CASSDGQGNNEQFF
TGTGCCAGCAGTGACGGACAGGGTAACAATGAGCAGTTCTTC
>TRBV7-2|TRBJ1-2|-|once
CASSIGTRLRYGYTF
TGTGCCAGCAGCATCGGGACTCGGCTCCGCTATGGCTACACCTTC
>TRBV7-8|TRBJ2-5|TRBD1|-
CASSLFVPGGAETQYF
TGTGCCAGCAGCTTATTCGTCCCAGGGGGCGCCGAGACCCAGTACTTC
>TRBV24-1|TRBJ2-7|TRBD1|-
CATSDRTGGEQYF
TGTGCCACCAGTGACAGGACAGGGGGCGAGCAGTACTTC
>TRBV5-4|TRBJ2-7|TRBD2|-
CASSSKGRLAGPWAYEQYF
TGTGCCAGCAGCTCCAAGGGTCGACTAGCGGGACCTTGGGCCTACGAGCAGTACTTC
>TRBV4-3|TRBJ1-2|TRBD1|-
CASSLTGGSLSGYTF
TGCGCCAGCAGCCTGACAGGGGGCAGTCTTAGTGGCTACACCTTC
>TRBV5-6|TRBJ2-7|-|few
CASSLDLTPGNEQYF
TGTGCCAGCAGCTTGGATCTGACCCCCGGGAACGAGCAGTACTTC
>TRBV24-1|TRBJ1-6|-|-
CANIGAGPGSPLHF
TGTGCCAACATAGGTGCCGGTCCAGGTTCACCCCTCCACTTT
>TRBV15|TRBJ2-5|TRBD2|-
CATSGALAGTQETQYF
TGTGCCACCAGCGGGGCACTAGCGGGAACCCAAGAGACCCAGTACTTC
>TRBV21-1|TRBJ1-2|-|once
CASSSDRTYRYYGYTF
TGTGCCAGCAGCAGTGACAGGACTTATCGATACTATGGCTACACCTTC